This T cell receptor beta chain was identified during a study of blood T cell repertoires in COVID-19. Study at large: Samples taken during acute and convalescent COVID-19 were collected in the United States, Italy and Spain. T cells, B-cell-depleted T cells, or PBMCs supplied cDNA or gDNA.

CDR1 is PRHDT and CDR2 is FYEKMQ in the germline V gene (reference sequence). This CDR3 contains 16 residues. V was pared by 4 bases and J by 1 base, with 16 bases between. The data were produced by immunoSEQ multiplex PCR, yet TCRdb's version contains in-frame clones alone and is incomplete. The table shows approximately 220,000 clones, with 85% to 90% occurring only once. J is TRBJ1-1 and V is TRBV13; D is uncertain. The material sequenced was peripheral blood. The TCR originated in a man in his 60s with acute or convalescent COVID-19. The CDR3 here is CASSSRERTKNTEAFF. Here the CDR3 DNA reads TGTGCCAGCAGCTCCCGGGAGAGGACGAAGAACACTGAAGCTTTCTTT. Variable domain in full (rest from reference TRBV13 and TRBJ1-1): AAGVIQSPRHLIKEKRETATLKCYPIPRHDTVYWYQQGPGQDPQFLISFYEKMQSDKGSIPDRFSAQQFSDYHSELNMSSLELGDSALYFCASSSRERTKNTEAFFGQGTRLTVV.